This T cell receptor (beta chain) originates from a study of cytomegalovirus exposure and HLA in healthy donors. This PCR relied on a set of 60 Vbeta primers and 13 Jbeta primers. The protocol was immunoSEQ multiplex PCR, while the TCRdb copy is restricted to in-frame clones and leaves out a portion. The sample contains about 160,000 clones, approximately 88% of which appear only once. Sequenced sample: PBMCs. The sequence came from a woman aged 18 to 35 in good health and CMV-seronegative.

CDR3 sequence: CASSVEGGSYGYTF. In nucleotides, the CDR3 is TGTGCCAGCAGTGTGGAGGGAGGGTCCTATGGCTACACCTTC. The rearrangement links TRBV6-1 to TRBJ1-2; D gene ambiguous. Trimming removed 4 bases from V and 4 bases from J, with 13 bases in between. CDR3 length: 14 amino acids. Germline V gives CDR1 MNHNS, CDR2 SASEGT.